A single T cell receptor beta chain is shown here with its context. Its antigen remains unknown. This sample stems from a study of T cells in Graves' hyperthyroidism and ophthalmopathy. Whole-study results and caveats: Ophthalmopathy cases were set apart from stable hyperthyroidism by a 13 V-J model.

The length of the CDR3 is 13 residues. Germline CDR1 MNHEY, CDR2 SVGEGT. V lost 7 bases to trimming and J lost 5 bases; unmatched junction nucleotides: 6. Researchers barred patients who had uncontrolled infection, other autoimmune disease, pregnancy or lactation. 10 ml of fresh peripheral blood supplied the PBMCs. The CDR3 regions of TCR beta were amplified from RNA transcripts. TCR CDR3 regions were first amplified by RT-PCR with HTBI primers. One entry per CDR3 protein results from TCRdb running MiXCR on the multiplex PCR reads. The sample lists around 580,000 distinct CDR3 sequences; 16% were seen once.

The J gene is TRBJ2-5, the V gene TRBV6-2 or TRBV6-3; 8 bases match TRBD1. The receptor was derived from a woman aged 18-35 years with Graves' hyperthyroidism. The sequencing input was blood. The CDR3: CASTPDRDETQYF. As DNA, the CDR3 is TGTGCCAGCACCCCGGACAGGGACGAGACCCAGTACTTC.